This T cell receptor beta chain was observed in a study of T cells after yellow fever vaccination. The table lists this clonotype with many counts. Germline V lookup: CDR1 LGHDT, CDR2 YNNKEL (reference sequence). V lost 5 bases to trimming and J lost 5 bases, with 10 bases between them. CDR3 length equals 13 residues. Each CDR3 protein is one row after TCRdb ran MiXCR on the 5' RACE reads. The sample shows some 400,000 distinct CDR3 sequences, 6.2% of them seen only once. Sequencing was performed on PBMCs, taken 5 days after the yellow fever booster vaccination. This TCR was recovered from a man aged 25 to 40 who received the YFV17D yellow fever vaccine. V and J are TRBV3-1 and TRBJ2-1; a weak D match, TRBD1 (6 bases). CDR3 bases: TGTGCCAGCAGCGTTACAGGGAACAATGAGCAGTTCTTC. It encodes CASSVTGNNEQFF.